The T cell receptor (beta chain) described here comes from a study of radiotherapy plus CTLA-4 blockade in lung cancer. Sequencing was performed with immunoSEQ multiplex PCR; in TCRdb, only in-frame clones are kept and a portion is missing. The table includes roughly 80,000 clones, just under 75% detected once. The CDR3 spans 16 residues. The ends lost 5 bases at V and 5 bases at J; junction bases unmatched: 10. From germline, CDR1 is SEHNR and CDR2 FQNEAQ (reference sequence). Sequenced here: peripheral blood, sampled from a patient treated with radiotherapy plus ipilimumab. The receptor was derived from a human donor with non-small cell lung cancer whose response to radiotherapy plus ipilimumab could not be evaluated. The genes are TRBV7-9 and TRBJ2-2, with 8 bases matching TRBD1. CDR3: CASSAPGGAYTGELFF. For the CDR3, the DNA is TGTGCCAGCAGCGCACCAGGGGGCGCTTATACCGGGGAGCTGTTTTTT. Supplemented by reference TRBV7-9 and TRBJ2-2, the full variable domain reads DTGVSQNPRHKITKRGQNVTFRCDPISEHNRLYWYRQTLGQGPEFLTYFQNEAQLEKSRLLSDRFSAERPKGSFSTLEIQRTEQGDSAMYLCASSAPGGAYTGELFFGEGSRLTVL.